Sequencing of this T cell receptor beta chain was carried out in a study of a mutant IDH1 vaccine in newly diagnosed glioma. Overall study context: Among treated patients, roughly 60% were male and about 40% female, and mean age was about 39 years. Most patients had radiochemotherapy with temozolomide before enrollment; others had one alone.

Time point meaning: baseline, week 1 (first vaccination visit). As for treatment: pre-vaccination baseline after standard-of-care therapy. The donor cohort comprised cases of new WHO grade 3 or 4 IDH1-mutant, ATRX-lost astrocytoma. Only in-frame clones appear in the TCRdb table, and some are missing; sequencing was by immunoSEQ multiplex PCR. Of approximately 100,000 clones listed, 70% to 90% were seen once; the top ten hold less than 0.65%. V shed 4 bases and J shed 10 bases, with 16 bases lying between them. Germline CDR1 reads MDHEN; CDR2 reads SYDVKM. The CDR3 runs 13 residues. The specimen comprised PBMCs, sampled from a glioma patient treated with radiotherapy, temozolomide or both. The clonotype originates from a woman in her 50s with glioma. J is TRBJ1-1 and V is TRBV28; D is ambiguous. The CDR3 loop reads CASSSSYLLGAFF. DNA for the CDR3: TGTGCCAGCAGTTCCTCTTACCTACTGGGAGCTTTCTTT.